This T cell receptor beta chain was recovered during a study of technical replicates of blood from a few donors (dated by TCRdb to between 2016 and 2019). Regarding this clone: It has no known antigen specificity. No quality values exist for individual bases; no much larger clone is one base distant.

Library construction relied on the immunoSEQ multiplex PCR assay. Imported from immuneACCESS, the table was reduced by TCRdb to in-frame sequences with V and J called. These copies leave out some clones; in studies compared against another copy, an unresolved V gene accounts for under half, and the cause of the remainder is not known. In this sample the table shows tens of thousands of clones, about 86% of which occur a single time. The top ten constitute roughly 4.8% of the sample. The CDR3 covers 14 residues, taking in both the cysteine and the phenylalanine. Only the CDR3 part of the read is kept: 42 bases, read in frame from the first base. Per the germline V gene, SGHDT is the CDR1 and YYEEEE is the CDR2. Trimming removed 4 bases from V and 2 bases from J; the gene matches leave 5 bases unexplained.

Sample: PBMCs. This chain is built from TRBV5-6 and TRBJ2-7, with 8 bases aligning to TRBD2. The receptor was isolated from a human donor in good health. Some clones in this sample may be carry-over from other donors' samples. The DNA reads as follows: TGTGCCAGCAGCCCGGGGGGGAGCCCCTACGAGCAGTACTTC. The resulting protein is CASSPGGSPYEQYF.